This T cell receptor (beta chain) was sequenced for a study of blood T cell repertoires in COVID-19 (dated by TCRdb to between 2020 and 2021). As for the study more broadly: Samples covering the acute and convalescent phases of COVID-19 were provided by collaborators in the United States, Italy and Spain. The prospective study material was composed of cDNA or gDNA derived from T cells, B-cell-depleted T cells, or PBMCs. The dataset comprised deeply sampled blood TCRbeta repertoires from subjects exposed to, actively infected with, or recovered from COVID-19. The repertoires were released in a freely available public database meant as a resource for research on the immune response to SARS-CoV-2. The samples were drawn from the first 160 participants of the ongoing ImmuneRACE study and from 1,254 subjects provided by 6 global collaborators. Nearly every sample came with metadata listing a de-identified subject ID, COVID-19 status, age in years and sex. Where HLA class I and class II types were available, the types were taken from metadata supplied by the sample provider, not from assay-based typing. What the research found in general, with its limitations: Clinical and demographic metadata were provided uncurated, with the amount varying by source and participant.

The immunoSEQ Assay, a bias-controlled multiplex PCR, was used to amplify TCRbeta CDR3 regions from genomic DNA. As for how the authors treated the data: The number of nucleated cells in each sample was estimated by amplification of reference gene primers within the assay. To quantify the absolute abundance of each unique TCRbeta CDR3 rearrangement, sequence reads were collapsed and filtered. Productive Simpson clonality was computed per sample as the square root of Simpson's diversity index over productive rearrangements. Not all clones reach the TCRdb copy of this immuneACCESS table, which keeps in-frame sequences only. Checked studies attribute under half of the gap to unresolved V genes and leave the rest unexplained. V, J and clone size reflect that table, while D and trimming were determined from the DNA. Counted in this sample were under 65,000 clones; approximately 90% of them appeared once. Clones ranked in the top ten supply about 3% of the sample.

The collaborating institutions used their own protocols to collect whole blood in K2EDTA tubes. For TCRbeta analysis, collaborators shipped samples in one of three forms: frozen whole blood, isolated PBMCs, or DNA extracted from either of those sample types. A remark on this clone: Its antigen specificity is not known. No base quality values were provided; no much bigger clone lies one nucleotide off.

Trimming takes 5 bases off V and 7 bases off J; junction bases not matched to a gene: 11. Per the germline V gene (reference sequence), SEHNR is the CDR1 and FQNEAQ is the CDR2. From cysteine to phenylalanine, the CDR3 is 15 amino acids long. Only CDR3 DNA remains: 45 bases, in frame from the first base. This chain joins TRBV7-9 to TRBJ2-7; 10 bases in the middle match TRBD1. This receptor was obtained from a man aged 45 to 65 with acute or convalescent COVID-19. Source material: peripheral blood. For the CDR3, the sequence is CASSVAGTGVMEQYF. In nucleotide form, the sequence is TGTGCCAGCAGCGTGGCCGGGACAGGGGTTATGGAGCAGTACTTC.